One sample yielded the 25 T cell receptor beta chains listed below, sequenced in a study of OX40 agonist ivuxolimab in advanced cancers. The repertoire was sequenced with immunoSEQ multiplex PCR; TCRdb's copy has only in-frame clones and lacks some. The sample has about 110,000 clones, approximately 90% seen once. The starting material was CD4+ or CD8+ T cells sorted from blood, obtained in a trial of the OX40 agonist ivuxolimab. Every receptor here comes from an adult with an advanced solid tumor such as melanoma, head and neck, liver or kidney cancer.

The CDR3 coding sequence is TGTGCCTGGAGTGAGACAGGGGTCACAGATACGCAGTATTTT. Its protein product is CAWSETGVTDTQYF. J is TRBJ2-3 and V is TRBV30; 8 bases align to TRBD1. Per germline, CDR1 GTSNPN and CDR2 SVGIG (reference sequence). The length of the CDR3 is 14 residues. V lost 1 base and J lost 2; bases outside the gene matches: 2.

The chain recombines TRBV4-1 with TRBJ2-1; 12 positions match TRBD2. The V and J ends lost 2 bases and 2 bases, in that order; junction bases with no gene match: 4. Germline lookup yields CDR1 MGHRA and CDR2 YSYEKL. The CDR3 totals 17 residues. The CDR3: CASSQPLAGGPYNEQFF. In nucleotides, the CDR3 is TGCGCCAGCAGCCAACCACTAGCGGGAGGTCCCTACAATGAGCAGTTCTTC.

The rearrangement joins TRBV2 to TRBJ2-3, with unresolved D. The CDR3 is made up of 12 amino acids. Trimming left V 6 bases short and J 0 bases short, with 4 bases between. Germline V gives CDR1 SNHLY, CDR2 FYNNEI. CDR3 sequence reads: CASRLSTDTQYF. CDR3 coding DNA: TGTGCCAGCAGGCTGAGCACAGATACGCAGTATTTT.

The rearrangement uses TRBV5-6 and TRBJ1-6; TRBD1 agrees at 7 bases. J was trimmed by 8 bases and V by 0 bases; bases with no gene match: 2. The CDR3 loop spans 14 amino acids. CDR1 and CDR2 (germline): SGHDT, YYEEEE. Here the CDR3 reads CASSLEGADSPLHF. DNA for the CDR3: TGTGCCAGCAGCTTGGAGGGGGCAGATTCACCCCTCCACTTT. Full variable domain (remainder filled in from reference TRBV5-6 and TRBJ1-6): DAGVTQSPTHLIKTRGQQVTLRCSPKSGHDTVSWYQQALGQGPQFIFQYYEEEERQRGNFPDRFSGHQFPNYSSELNVNALLLGDSALYLCASSLEGADSPLHFGNGTRLTVT.

The chain is built from TRBV29-1 and TRBJ2-4; 7 bases are a match to TRBD2. Germline V gene data show CDR1 as SQVTM and CDR2 as ANQGSEA. The CDR3 sequence is 11 residues long. V was pared by 4 bases and J by 10 bases, with 4 bases of the junction left unmatched. CDR3 amino acids: CSVGGSGIQYF. CDR3 in DNA: TGCAGCGTTGGTGGTAGCGGGATTCAGTACTTC.

This rearrangement joins TRBV7-2 to TRBJ1-5; D not resolved. This CDR3 has 13 amino acids. Germline V gives CDR1 SGHTA, CDR2 FQGNSA. V was trimmed by 4 bases and J by 4 bases, leaving 8 bases between them. The CDR3 reads CASSWIINQPQHF. In DNA form, the CDR3 reads TGTGCCAGCAGCTGGATAATAAATCAGCCCCAGCATTTT.

This chain links TRBV9 with TRBJ2-1, with D hard to call. Trimming removed 4 bases at V and 9 bases at J, with 8 bases between. This CDR3 has 11 amino acids. Germline CDR1 SGDLS, CDR2 YYNGEE. This chain's CDR3 is CASSKGFEQFF. The CDR3 bases are TGTGCCAGCAGCAAAGGGTTTGAGCAGTTCTTC.

The rearrangement joins TRBV5-1 to TRBJ2-5; unclear D gene. In germline, CDR1 is SGHRS, CDR2 YFSETQ. The CDR3 has 13 residues. V lost 0 bases, J lost 5 bases, and 8 bases lay in between. The CDR3 DNA sequence: TGCGCCAGCAGCTTGGGGGGTCGGGAGACCCAGTACTTC. Residues: CASSLGGRETQYF.

This chain uses TRBV9 with TRBJ2-7, with D possibly being TRBD1 (5 bases). CDR1 is SGDLS and CDR2 is YYNGEE in the germline V gene. The CDR3 totals 14 residues. The V end was cut by 1 base, the J end by 0 bases, with 8 bases between. CDR3 DNA sequence: TGTGCCAGCAGCGTATTACAGGACTCCTACGAGCAGTACTTC. Its protein is CASSVLQDSYEQYF.

The chain couples TRBV7-2 to TRBJ1-1; no firm D call. CDR3 length: 13 residues. V was trimmed by 5 bases and J by 5 bases, leaving 12 bases between them. Looked up from germline, CDR1 is SGHTA and CDR2 is FQGNSA. The CDR3 sequence: CASSVQVETEAFF. DNA for the CDR3: TGTGCCAGCAGCGTCCAAGTCGAGACTGAAGCTTTCTTT.

The CDR3 DNA follows: TGCGCCAGCAGTGACAATAGCAATCAGCCCCAGCATTTT. This codes for CASSDNSNQPQHF. This rearrangement joins TRBV10-1 to TRBJ1-5; D is ambiguous. This CDR3 is built from 13 residues. Germline CDR1 reads WNHNN; CDR2 reads SYGVQD (reference sequence). V was pared by 3 bases and J by 0 bases, with 3 bases between.

This sequence joins TRBV4-1 and TRBJ1-3, with D possibly matching TRBD1 (5 bases). The CDR3 runs to 18 residues. Trimming shortened V by 0 bases and J by 0 bases, and 15 bases separated the two germline ends. In germline, CDR1 is MGHRA, CDR2 YSYEKL. CDR3 DNA: TGCGCCAGCAGCCAAGATAAAGGGACGGAGAGCTCTGGAAACACCATATATTTT. Protein sequence: CASSQDKGTESSGNTIYF.

A remark on this clone: Other DNA sequences within the sample encode an identical CDR3. The V and J genes are TRBV11-2 and TRBJ2-1; 8 bases fit TRBD2. The length of the CDR3 is 14 residues. The junction had 0 bases not matched to a gene; V was cut back by 1 base and J by 4 bases. The germline V gene has CDR1 SGHAT and CDR2 FQNNGV. The CDR3 here is CASSLAGGYNEQFF. The DNA for the CDR3 is TGTGCCAGCAGCTTAGCGGGAGGGTACAATGAGCAGTTCTTC.

The chain uses TRBV7-8 and TRBJ1-1; TRBD1 matches 9 bases. The CDR3 has 14 amino acids. V lost 5 bases and J lost 2; bases outside the gene matches: 3. CDR1 SGHVS and CDR2 FQNEAQ come from the germline V gene. The CDR3: CASSRDRVNTEAFF. For the CDR3, the DNA is TGTGCCAGCAGCCGGGACAGGGTAAACACTGAAGCTTTCTTT.

The rearrangement uses TRBV27 and TRBJ2-1, with 7 positions matching TRBD2. The ends lost 3 bases at V and 6 bases at J; junction bases unmatched: 8. CDR1 MNHEY and CDR2 SMNVEV come from the germline V gene (reference sequence). The CDR3 covers 15 residues. CDR3 loop: CASSFHGRTPNEQFF. CDR3 bases: TGTGCCAGCAGTTTCCACGGGAGGACGCCCAATGAGCAGTTCTTC.

The chain joins TRBV18 to TRBJ1-6; 7 nucleotides line up with TRBD1. The germline V gene encodes CDR1 KGHSH and CDR2 LQKENI. CDR3 length equals 13 residues. Trimming cost V 6 bases and J 9 bases; bases outside gene matches: 5. The CDR3 nucleotides read TGTGCCAGCTCGCTACAGGGGACTTCACCCCTCCACTTT. Encoded protein: CASSLQGTSPLHF.

This clone came up a few times. The chain uses TRBV2 and TRBJ1-2; D might be TRBD1 (5 bases). V was trimmed by 7 bases and J by 2 bases, leaving 14 bases between them. Per the germline V gene, CDR1 is SNHLY and CDR2 is FYNNEI. The CDR3 covers 14 residues. CDR3 amino acids: CASTTLSGNYGYTF. The CDR3, as DNA: TGTGCCAGCACTACGCTCTCAGGGAACTATGGCTACACCTTC.

The chain combines TRBV19 with TRBJ1-1; D may be TRBD1 (5 bases). V shed 0 bases and J shed 11 bases, with 16 bases lying between them. This CDR3 has 14 amino acids. Germline lookup yields CDR1 LNHDA and CDR2 SQIVND (reference sequence). CDR3 loop: CASSIDYGGLEAFF. The CDR3 DNA sequence: TGTGCCAGTAGTATAGATTATGGGGGTCTCGAGGCTTTCTTT.

The rearrangement uses TRBV19 and TRBJ1-1; TRBD1 might be the D (5 bases). Per germline, CDR1 LNHDA and CDR2 SQIVND (reference sequence). The CDR3 spans 13 residues. Between the trimmed V and J ends, which lost 3 bases and 6 bases, there was a span of 11 bases. The CDR3 loop reads CASSMKGTAEAFF. Here the CDR3 DNA reads TGTGCCAGTAGTATGAAGGGGACGGCTGAAGCTTTCTTT. Together with reference TRBV19 and TRBJ1-1, the CDR3 gives the full variable domain: DGGITQSPKYLFRKEGQNVTLSCEQNLNHDAMYWYRQDPGQGLRLIYYSQIVNDFQKGDIAEGYSVSREKKESFPLTVTSAQKNPTAFYLCASSMKGTAEAFFGQGTRLTVV.

The chain recombines TRBV7-9 with TRBJ2-1; the match to TRBD2 covers 7 bases. The length of the CDR3 is 16 residues. The junction had 5 bases not matched to a gene; V was cut back by 0 bases and J by 3 bases. In germline, CDR1 is SEHNR, CDR2 FQNEAQ (reference sequence). Here the CDR3 DNA reads TGTGCCAGCAGCTTAGCTGTGGGGAGGGTCTACAATGAGCAGTTCTTC. Its protein is CASSLAVGRVYNEQFF. The whole variable domain, filled in from reference TRBV7-9 and TRBJ2-1, reads DTGVSQNPRHKITKRGQNVTFRCDPISEHNRLYWYRQTLGQGPEFLTYFQNEAQLEKSRLLSDRFSAERPKGSFSTLEIQRTEQGDSAMYLCASSLAVGRVYNEQFFGPGTRLTVL.

This CDR3 reads CASSRQVNTEAFF. CDR3 coding DNA: TGTGCCAGCAGCCGACAGGTGAACACTGAAGCTTTCTTT. This chain uses TRBV28 with TRBJ1-1, with D possibly TRBD1 on 6 matching bases. The CDR3 contains 13 residues. The V end lost 6 bases, the J end lost 0 bases, and 8 bases lay between the germline ends. Germline CDR1 and CDR2: MDHEN and SYDVKM. Filled out from reference TRBV28 and TRBJ1-1, the complete variable domain reads DVKVTQSSRYLVKRTGEKVFLECVQDMDHENMFWYRQDPGLGLRLIYFSYDVKMKEKGDIPEGYSVSREKKERFSLILESASTNQTSMYLCASSRQVNTEAFFGQGTRLTVV.

This clone was seen once. J is TRBJ1-1 and V is TRBV5-5, with D possibly being TRBD1 (5 bases). The V gene lost 4 bases and the J gene lost 4 bases, with 17 bases spanning the gap. The CDR3 loop spans 15 amino acids. CDR1 and CDR2 from the germline V gene are SGHKS and YYEKEE (reference sequence). CDR3 bases: TGTGCCAGCAGCGGGAAGGGGTTGGGGGGCACTGAAGCTTTCTTT. This translates into CASSGKGLGGTEAFF.

The CDR3 loop reads CASNFRGPNEKLFF. The DNA for the CDR3 is TGTGCCAGCAATTTCAGGGGGCCAAATGAAAAACTGTTTTTT. V is TRBV6-1 and J is TRBJ1-4; TRBD1 aligns across 8 bases. The CDR3 totals 14 residues. Germline values: CDR1 MNHNS, CDR2 SASEGT. V trimming: 7 bases; J trimming: 5 bases; junction bases outside the gene matches: 6.

The chain links TRBV18 to TRBJ1-4; D unresolved. Germline assignment: CDR1 KGHSH and CDR2 LQKENI. The CDR3 spans 12 residues. Deletions cut 2 bases from V and 7 bases from J, with 5 bases between. The CDR3 DNA reads TGTGCCAGCTCACCAAATGGTGAAAAACTGTTTTTT. Its translation: CASSPNGEKLFF.

The chain employs TRBV15 and TRBJ2-3, with D tentatively TRBD1 (6 bases). The CDR3 loop spans 16 amino acids. Germline CDR1 LNHNV, CDR2 YYDKDF (reference sequence). Trimming shortened V by 2 bases and J by 0 bases, and 12 bases separated the two germline ends. CDR3 in amino acids: CATSRLGQISTDTQYF. CDR3 bases: TGTGCCACCAGCAGACTTGGACAGATAAGCACAGATACGCAGTATTTT.